This T cell receptor (beta chain) was profiled in a study of T cells in localized non-small cell lung cancer. The method was immunoSEQ multiplex PCR; TCRdb's version includes in-frame clones alone and lacks a portion of them. Here the sample spans tens of thousands of clones, approximately 86% being singletons. Study observations and caveats: Adjacent lung was found to contain a median roughly 60 of the top 100 tumor clones. Adjacent uninvolved lung tissue had the highest T cell clonality, exceeding tumor. Increased T cell density in blood showed an association with longer overall survival. The tumor had only one region sequenced, so heterogeneity remains possible.

Germline V lookup: CDR1 MDHEN, CDR2 SYDVKM. This CDR3 has 14 amino acids. The V segment lost 7 bases and the J segment 4 bases; nucleotides outside the gene matches: 4. Worth noting for this clone: As yet, its antigen is unknown.

The sample consisted of peripheral blood, taken before any cancer treatment. The TCR was taken from a man between 40 and 69 years old with stage I squamous cell lung carcinoma. This chain uses TRBV28 with TRBJ1-3; 10 bases are a match to TRBD1. The CDR3 DNA follows: TGTGCCAGCAACGACAGGGGGCGCGGAAACACCATATATTTT. This translates into CASNDRGRGNTIYF.